This T cell receptor (beta chain) was documented in a study of blood T cells in healthy people across ages. Study-wide points: Percentage of naive T cells showed a strong correlation with TCR beta diversity. Among T cells, TCR beta diversity per million cells dropped roughly linearly as age rose.

The second PCR ran about 7 to 12 cycles with a sample-barcoded 5' primer and J-beta primers. The authors tagged each cDNA molecule using a template-switch adaptor with 12 random nucleotides. TCRdb redid the calling of the 5' RACE reads with MiXCR, one entry per CDR3 protein. This repertoire shows about a million distinct CDR3 sequences, roughly 48% found once; its top ten account for 13%. This CDR3 is built from 14 residues. The V end lost 5 bases, the J end lost 2 bases, and 12 bases lay between the germline ends. Germline-derived CDR1 and CDR2 are MNHEY and SMNVEV (reference sequence). In the case of this clonotype: Its antigen is still unknown.

The sample consisted of blood. The J gene is TRBJ1-2, the V gene TRBV27; weak D call: TRBD1 (5 bases). The source is a man younger than 40 in good health. For the CDR3, the DNA is TGTGCCAGCAGTCCCTGGGCAGGGAACTATGGCTACACCTTC. Protein product: CASSPWAGNYGYTF.